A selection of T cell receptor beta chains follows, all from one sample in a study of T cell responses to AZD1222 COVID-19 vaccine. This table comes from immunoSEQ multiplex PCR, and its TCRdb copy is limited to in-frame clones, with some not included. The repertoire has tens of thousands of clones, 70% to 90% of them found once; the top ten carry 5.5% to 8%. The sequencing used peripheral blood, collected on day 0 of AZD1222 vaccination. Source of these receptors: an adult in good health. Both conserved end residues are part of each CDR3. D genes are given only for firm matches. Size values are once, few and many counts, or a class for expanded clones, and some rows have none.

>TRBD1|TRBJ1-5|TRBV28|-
CASRYTGGGQPQHF
TGTGCCAGCAGATACACAGGGGGAGGTCAGCCCCAGCATTTT
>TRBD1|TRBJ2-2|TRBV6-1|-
CASSEVLLGQGPSANTGELFF
TGTGCCAGCAGTGAAGTTTTGTTGGGACAGGGACCCTCGGCGAACACCGGGGAGCTGTTTTTT
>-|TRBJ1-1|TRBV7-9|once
CASSFLGGTEAFF
TGTGCCAGCAGCTTTTTGGGAGGGACTGAAGCTTTCTTT
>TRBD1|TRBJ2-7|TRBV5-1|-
CASSLGDRDEQYF
TGCGCCAGCAGCTTAGGGGACAGGGACGAGCAGTACTTC
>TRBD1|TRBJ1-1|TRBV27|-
CASSLSRRDRGNTEAFF
TGTGCCAGCAGTTTATCTAGGAGGGACAGGGGAAACACTGAAGCTTTCTTT
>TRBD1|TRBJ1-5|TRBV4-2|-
CASSSRKIKGARSNQPQHF
TGTGCCAGCAGTAGTAGAAAAATTAAGGGGGCGAGGAGCAATCAGCCCCAGCATTTT
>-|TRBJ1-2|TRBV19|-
CASSIGGGGYTF
TGTGCCAGTAGTATCGGAGGAGGTGGCTACACCTTC
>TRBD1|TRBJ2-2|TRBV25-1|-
CASSGGTANTGELFF
TGTGCCAGCAGTGGGGGGACAGCGAACACCGGGGAGCTGTTTTTT
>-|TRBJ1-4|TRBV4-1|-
CASSQVGGEDEKLFF
TGCGCCAGCAGCCAAGTGGGCGGGGAGGATGAAAAACTGTTTTTT
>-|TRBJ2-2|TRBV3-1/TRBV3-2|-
CASSQPTSGTGELFF
TGTGCCAGCAGCCAACCAACCTCAGGAACCGGGGAGCTGTTTTTT
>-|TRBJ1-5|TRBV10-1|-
CASEPGNQPQHF
TGCGCCAGCGAGCCGGGGAATCAGCCCCAGCATTTT
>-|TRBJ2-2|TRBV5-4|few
CASSFEGSSAGELFF
TGTGCCAGCAGCTTTGAGGGGTCCTCCGCCGGGGAGCTGTTTTTT
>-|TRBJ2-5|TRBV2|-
CANQRGSEETQYF
TGTGCCAATCAGAGGGGGAGTGAAGAGACCCAGTACTTC
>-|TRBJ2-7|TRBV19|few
CASSMTGVPNEQYF
TGTGCCAGTAGTATGACGGGAGTCCCGAACGAGCAGTACTTC
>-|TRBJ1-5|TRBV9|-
CASSVAGDSNQPQHF
TGTGCCAGCAGCGTTGCAGGGGATAGCAATCAGCCCCAGCATTTT
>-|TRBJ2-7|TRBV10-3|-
CAISGGSYEQYF
TGTGCCATCAGTGGTGGGTCCTACGAGCAGTACTTC
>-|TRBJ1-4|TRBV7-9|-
CASSTRTVTGEKLFF
TGTGCCAGCAGCACGAGGACAGTGACGGGGGAAAAACTGTTTTTT
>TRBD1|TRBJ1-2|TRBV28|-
CASRNRDRGYGYTF
TGTGCCAGCAGGAACCGGGACAGAGGCTATGGCTACACCTTC
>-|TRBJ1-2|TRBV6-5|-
CASSTTQGGNYGYTF
TGTGCCAGCAGCACCACACAGGGCGGGAACTATGGCTACACCTTC
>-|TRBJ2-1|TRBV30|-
CARKTGYNEQFF
TGTGCCAGAAAGACAGGCTACAATGAGCAGTTCTTC